A single sample is the source of the 32 T cell receptor beta chains below, sequenced in a study of blood T cell repertoires in COVID-19. Clones were sequenced by immunoSEQ multiplex PCR, and TCRdb holds only the in-frame ones, with some missing. This table holds about 480,000 clones, roughly 91% found once. The sequenced sample consisted of peripheral blood. These receptors were taken from a woman in her forties or fifties with COVID-19, enrolled during active disease.

The chain has TRBV11-2 and TRBJ1-4, with 8 bases that match TRBD1. The J segment lost 6 bases and the V segment lost 3 bases, leaving 3 bases of the junction unmatched. Germline CDR1 reads SGHAT; CDR2 reads FQNNGV. The CDR3 totals 14 residues. The CDR3 protein is CASSFGTGDEKLFF. CDR3 DNA: TGTGCCAGCAGCTTCGGGACAGGTGATGAAAAACTGTTTTTT.

In DNA, the CDR3 is TGTGCCAGTAGTCACACAGGGGTGGCAGGGGGAACGGTACGGCAGCCCCAGCATTTT. Amino acids: CASSHTGVAGGTVRQPQHF. V gene TRBV19 combines with J gene TRBJ1-5; TRBD1 agrees at 7 bases. Germline V CDR1 and CDR2: LNHDA, SQIVND (reference sequence). CDR3 length: 19 residues. V gave up 5 bases and J gave up 7 bases; unmatched junction bases: 23.

The chain couples TRBV5-4 to TRBJ1-5; D gene ambiguous. V was trimmed by 1 base and J by 7 bases, leaving 12 bases between them. CDR1 is SGHNT, CDR2 YYREEE, per germline (reference sequence). The CDR3 has 14 amino acids. This CDR3 reads CASSLRGSGQPQHF. CDR3 coding DNA: TGTGCCAGCAGCTTGCGGGGTAGCGGACAGCCCCAGCATTTT. Combining the CDR3 with reference TRBV5-4 and TRBJ1-5 gives the whole variable domain ETGVTQSPTHLIKTRGQQVTLRCSSQSGHNTVSWYQQALGQGPQFIFQYYREEENGRGNFPPRFSGLQFPNYSSELNVNALELDDSALYLCASSLRGSGQPQHFGDGTRLSIL.

The V call is TRBV5-1, the J call TRBJ1-1; D may be TRBD1 (5 bases). The germline V gene encodes CDR1 SGHRS and CDR2 YFSETQ. The CDR3 is 14 amino acids. Trimming shortened V by 6 bases and J by 0 bases, and 12 bases separated the two germline ends. The CDR3 loop is CASTRSRVNTEAFF. For the CDR3, the DNA is TGCGCCAGCACTCGTAGCAGGGTGAACACTGAAGCTTTCTTT.

The rearrangement joins TRBV6-6 to TRBJ2-1, with D perhaps matching TRBD2 (5 bases). CDR3 length: 14 amino acids. V was cut by 7 bases and J by 1 base, with 11 bases left in between. Germline CDR1 MNHNY, CDR2 SVGAGI (reference sequence). CDR3 protein: CASIGLESYNEQFF. In nucleotides, the CDR3 is TGTGCCAGCATTGGACTGGAATCCTACAATGAGCAGTTCTTC.

CDR3 nucleotide sequence: TGTGCCAGCAGTGAAGGGAGGGTGGGGTCTGATTCACCCCTCCACTTT. Translation: CASSEGRVGSDSPLHF. The chain carries TRBV2 and TRBJ1-6; unclear D gene. Germline lookup yields CDR1 SNHLY and CDR2 FYNNEI. Trimming stripped 1 base from V and 8 bases from J, with 15 bases between. The CDR3 runs to 16 residues. Full variable domain (outside the CDR3, taken from reference TRBV2 and TRBJ1-6): EPEVTQTPSHQVTQMGQEVILRCVPISNHLYFYWYRQILGQKVEFLVSFYNNEISEKSEIFDDQFSVERPDGSNFTLKIRSTKLEDSAMYFCASSEGRVGSDSPLHFGNGTRLTVT.

The chain employs TRBV6-5 and TRBJ1-5; 7 nucleotides line up with TRBD1. The CDR3 contains 14 residues. In germline, CDR1 is MNHEY, CDR2 SVGAGI. The V segment lost 6 bases and the J segment 2 bases; nucleotides outside the gene matches: 4. CDR3 residues: CASRKTGRNQPQHF. Written as DNA, the CDR3 is TGTGCCAGCAGGAAGACAGGGCGCAATCAGCCCCAGCATTTT.

This chain uses TRBV18 with TRBJ1-2, with a possible D match to TRBD1 (6 bases). The germline V gene has CDR1 KGHSH and CDR2 LQKENI. Trimming removed 2 bases at V and 5 bases at J, with 15 bases between. CDR3 length: 15 residues. CDR3 nucleotides: TGTGCCAGCTCACCAACCTCAGAGGGGGTGTATGGCTACACCTTC. Translation: CASSPTSEGVYGYTF.

The chain joins TRBV12-3 or TRBV12-4 to TRBJ1-2; no firm D call. The CDR3 is made up of 11 amino acids. V lost 4 bases to trimming and J lost 8 bases, with 8 bases between them. For the CDR3, the DNA is TGTGCCAGCAGTTATAGGAGGGGCTACACCTTC. It yields the protein CASSYRRGYTF.

The CDR3 loop reads CATAMDRVITGYTF. In DNA, the CDR3 is TGTGCCACCGCGATGGACAGGGTGATCACTGGCTACACCTTC. This chain uses TRBV2 with TRBJ1-2; 8 nucleotides match TRBD1. V gave up 10 bases and J gave up 7 bases; unmatched junction bases: 14. CDR1 is SNHLY, CDR2 FYNNEI, per germline. This CDR3 contains 14 residues.

The chain recombines TRBV19 with TRBJ1-4; no clear D gene. The CDR3 contains 15 residues. V lost 8 bases, J lost 2 bases, and 15 bases lay in between. Germline V gene data show CDR1 as LNHDA and CDR2 as SQIVND (reference sequence). This CDR3 reads CASCVSGGTNEKLFF. CDR3 nucleotide sequence: TGTGCCAGTTGTGTGTCGGGAGGGACTAATGAAAAACTGTTTTTT.

The rearrangement joins TRBV11-3 to TRBJ1-1; D is undetermined. Trimming stripped 3 bases from V and 1 base from J, with 6 bases between. CDR1 and CDR2 (germline): SGHNT, YENEEA. CDR3 length equals 13 residues. The CDR3 region is CASSLNRNTEAFF. Here the CDR3 DNA reads TGTGCCAGCAGCTTGAACAGGAACACTGAAGCTTTCTTT.

V usage is TRBV9 and J usage is TRBJ1-1; a weak D match, TRBD1 (5 bases). V was clipped by 0 bases and J by 3 bases, with 15 bases between them. The germline V gene encodes CDR1 SGDLS and CDR2 YYNGEE. The CDR3 has 16 residues. The CDR3 nucleotides are TGTGCCAGCAGCGTAGTAAAGTGGGGGGAGGACACTGAAGCTTTCTTT. Residues: CASSVVKWGEDTEAFF.

The gene calls are TRBV6-5 and TRBJ2-2, with 7 bases lining up with TRBD1. The CDR3 spans 13 residues. CDR1 and CDR2 (germline): MNHEY, SVGAGI. The V segment lost 0 bases and the J segment 13 bases; nucleotides outside the gene matches: 5. CDR3: CASSYSNRGGLFF. CDR3 bases: TGTGCCAGCAGTTACTCAAACAGGGGTGGGCTGTTTTTT.

In its sample, this clone was seen once. The V and J genes are TRBV9 and TRBJ2-2, with D possibly being TRBD1 (5 bases). The CDR3 is made up of 15 amino acids. Per the germline V gene, CDR1 is SGDLS and CDR2 is YYNGEE. Between the trimmed V and J ends, which lost 3 bases and 0 bases, there was a span of 9 bases. The CDR3 sequence is CASSARQPNTGELFF. The CDR3 DNA is TGTGCCAGCAGCGCCCGACAGCCGAACACCGGGGAGCTGTTTTTT.

Concerning this clone itself: Other DNA sequences of this sample code for an identical CDR3. The rearrangement joins TRBV30 to TRBJ1-2; 8 bases map to TRBD1. The CDR3 consists of 14 residues. V was clipped by 0 bases and J by 5 bases; unmatched bases: 5. Germline CDR1 GTSNPN, CDR2 SVGIG (reference sequence). DNA of the CDR3: TGTGCCTGGAGTGTTGACAGGGGACCTTATGGCTACACCTTC. This translates into CAWSVDRGPYGYTF. The full variable domain, completed using reference TRBV30 and TRBJ1-2, is SQTIHQWPATLVQPVGSPLSLECTVEGTSNPNLYWYRQAAGRGLQLLFYSVGIGQISSEVPQNLSASRPQDRQFILSSKKLLLSDSGFYLCAWSVDRGPYGYTFGSGTRLTVV.

The V and J genes are TRBV2 and TRBJ2-5; the D gene is possibly TRBD1 (5 bases). With 4 bases removed from V and 4 bases from J, the gap between germline ends came to 13 bases. The CDR3 totals 14 residues. From germline, CDR1 is SNHLY and CDR2 FYNNEI. The CDR3 reads CASSVAGRRETQYF. In DNA form, the CDR3 reads TGTGCCAGCAGTGTGGCAGGGCGCAGAGAGACCCAGTACTTC. Based on the CDR3 plus reference TRBV2 and TRBJ2-5, the full variable domain is EPEVTQTPSHQVTQMGQEVILRCVPISNHLYFYWYRQILGQKVEFLVSFYNNEISEKSEIFDDQFSVERPDGSNFTLKIRSTKLEDSAMYFCASSVAGRRETQYFGPGTRLLVL.

CDR3 in amino acids: CASSFGGFSYNEQFF. For the CDR3, the DNA is TGTGCCAGTAGTTTCGGGGGGTTTTCCTACAATGAGCAGTTCTTC. The V call is TRBV19, the J call TRBJ2-1; 7 nucleotides match TRBD2. V dropped 5 bases and J dropped 1; count of bases not matched to a gene: 5. This CDR3 comprises 15 residues. The germline V gene has CDR1 LNHDA and CDR2 SQIVND (reference sequence). Complete variable domain (other parts from reference TRBV19 and TRBJ2-1): DGGITQSPKYLFRKEGQNVTLSCEQNLNHDAMYWYRQDPGQGLRLIYYSQIVNDFQKGDIAEGYSVSREKKESFPLTVTSAQKNPTAFYLCASSFGGFSYNEQFFGPGTRLTVL.

The chain links TRBV11-2 to TRBJ2-5; possible D gene TRBD2, 7 bases. The V end was cut by 5 bases, the J end by 1 base, with 23 bases between. Germline values: CDR1 SGHAT, CDR2 FQNNGV. This CDR3 contains 18 residues. The CDR3 DNA sequence: TGTGCCAGCAGCATAAGGGGGGGCTCAAACCAGTTCCAAGAGACCCAGTACTTC. Protein: CASSIRGGSNQFQETQYF.

The rearrangement links TRBV10-1 to TRBJ2-3; 8 bases are a match to TRBD2. This CDR3 comprises 14 residues. The V gene end was trimmed by 10 bases and the J gene end by 6 bases; junction bases not matched to a gene: 12. The germline gives CDR1 WNHNN, CDR2 SYGVQD (reference sequence). Here the CDR3 DNA reads TGCGCCAAGGATCCGGGGGGGCCAATCGATACGCAGTATTTT. Translating gives CAKDPGGPIDTQYF.

The V gene is TRBV12-3 or TRBV12-4, the J gene TRBJ1-1; D not certain. The CDR3 length is 13 residues. Trimming stripped 6 bases from V and 4 bases from J, with 12 bases between. Here the CDR3 DNA reads TGTGCCAGCAGGATAGGAGGAAGCACTGAAGCTTTCTTT. Amino acid sequence: CASRIGGSTEAFF.

The sample holds a few counts of this clone. The genes are TRBV28 and TRBJ1-2, with unresolved D. Trimming took off 4 bases at V and 5 bases at J, with 5 bases between the two ends. There are 11 residues in the CDR3. Germline-derived CDR1 and CDR2 are MDHEN and SYDVKM. The CDR3 nucleotides read TGTGCCAGCAGTTACTTATATGGCTACACCTTC. Translation: CASSYLYGYTF.

The sample holds a few counts of this clone. This chain connects TRBV12-3 or TRBV12-4 to TRBJ2-3; 9 bases align to TRBD1. This CDR3 has 13 residues. Trimming took 5 bases from V and 5 from J; bases not matched to a gene: 2. The CDR3 sequence: CASSPTGGDTQYF. The CDR3 DNA is TGTGCCAGCAGTCCGACAGGGGGAGATACGCAGTATTTT.

Note on this clone: This specimen includes other DNA sequences encoding the same CDR3. Here the CDR3 reads CASTVDSNYGYTF. The CDR3 coding sequence is TGTGCCAGCACCGTAGACAGCAACTATGGCTACACCTTC. The V and J genes are TRBV7-9 and TRBJ1-2, with D maybe TRBD1 (5 bases). The V end lost 7 bases, the J end lost 2 bases, and 11 bases lay between the germline ends. The CDR3 is 13 amino acids. Looked up from germline, CDR1 is SEHNR and CDR2 is FQNEAQ (reference sequence).

The chain has TRBV7-3 and TRBJ2-3; a possible D gene is TRBD1 (6 bases). CDR1 and CDR2 from the germline V gene are SGHTA and FQGTGA. The CDR3 length is 15 residues. Trimming left V 3 bases short and J 4 bases short, with 14 bases between. The CDR3 loop is CASSLGARRSDTQYF. CDR3 in DNA: TGTGCCAGCAGCTTGGGGGCTAGGAGATCAGATACGCAGTATTTT.

The gene calls are TRBV5-6 and TRBJ2-5; possibly TRBD2 for D (5 bases). There are 14 residues in the CDR3. The germline V gene encodes CDR1 SGHDT and CDR2 YYEEEE. V shed 2 bases and J shed 3 bases, with 11 bases lying between them. The CDR3 protein is CASSFLNGEETQYF. As DNA, the CDR3 is TGTGCCAGCAGCTTTCTAAACGGGGAAGAGACCCAGTACTTC. Drawing the rest from reference TRBV5-6 and TRBJ2-5, the complete variable domain is DAGVTQSPTHLIKTRGQQVTLRCSPKSGHDTVSWYQQALGQGPQFIFQYYEEEERQRGNFPDRFSGHQFPNYSSELNVNALLLGDSALYLCASSFLNGEETQYFGPGTRLLVL.

V is TRBV30 and J is TRBJ1-2; perhaps TRBD1 as D (6 bases). Germline values: CDR1 GTSNPN, CDR2 SVGIG (reference sequence). The CDR3 length is 12 residues. The V and J ends lost 8 bases and 4 bases respectively, with 14 bases between them. For the CDR3, the DNA is TGTGCCGGGAACAGGGATGCCTATGGCTACACCTTC. Residues: CAGNRDAYGYTF.

V and J are TRBV30 and TRBJ1-3; D uncertain. V lost 0 bases to trimming and J lost 2 bases, with 5 bases between them. Germline CDR1 GTSNPN, CDR2 SVGIG (reference sequence). The CDR3 spans 13 residues. The CDR3 bases are TGTGCCTGGAGTGTTGTAGCTGGAAACACCATATATTTT. Protein: CAWSVVAGNTIYF. The full variable domain, completed using reference TRBV30 and TRBJ1-3, is SQTIHQWPATLVQPVGSPLSLECTVEGTSNPNLYWYRQAAGRGLQLLFYSVGIGQISSEVPQNLSASRPQDRQFILSSKKLLLSDSGFYLCAWSVVAGNTIYFGEGSWLTVV.

The chain carries TRBV6-5 and TRBJ1-1, with no clear D. The CDR3 is 13 amino acids. Germline CDR1 is MNHEY and CDR2 is SVGAGI. The V end lost 5 bases, the J end lost 5 bases, and 12 bases lay between the germline ends. The CDR3 region is CASSILARTEAFF. In nucleotides, the CDR3 is TGTGCCAGCAGTATACTCGCGAGGACTGAAGCTTTCTTT.

The chain recombines TRBV2 with TRBJ2-1; a possible D gene is TRBD2 (5 bases). From germline, CDR1 is SNHLY and CDR2 FYNNEI. The CDR3 loop spans 16 amino acids. V gave up 2 bases and J gave up 5 bases, with 16 bases separating them. CDR3 region: CASSEWVGGLNNEQFF. CDR3 DNA sequence: TGTGCCAGCAGTGAATGGGTCGGAGGCCTAAACAATGAGCAGTTCTTC.

This chain uses TRBV19 with TRBJ1-2, with TRBD1 matching over 8 bases. Germline V gene sequence: CDR1 LNHDA, CDR2 SQIVND (reference sequence). The CDR3 extends over 12 amino acids. With V trimmed by 5 bases and J by 4 bases, 0 bases remained unmatched. CDR3 coding DNA: TGTGCCAGTAGTGACAGGGGCTATGGCTACACCTTC. This codes for CASSDRGYGYTF.

This clone has more than one count but fewer than ten. This chain links TRBV2 with TRBJ1-1; TRBD1 matches 8 bases. Trimming at V came to 6 bases and at J to 4 bases, leaving 10 bases not matched to a gene. There are 15 residues in the CDR3. The V gene's germline CDR1 is SNHLY and CDR2 FYNNEI. The CDR3 sequence: CASSQGAPGPTEAFF. The CDR3 DNA sequence: TGTGCCAGCAGCCAGGGGGCCCCGGGCCCCACTGAAGCTTTCTTT.